The 24 T cell receptor beta chains given below trace back to one sample, sequenced in a study of T cells after posttransplantation cyclophosphamide. Sequenced by immunoSEQ multiplex PCR; TCRdb stores in-frame clones only, minus some. The sample consists of under 3,500 clones, roughly 77% of them appearing once. Sequenced sample: PBMCs. All receptors derive from a man aged 30 to 45 with a blood cancer, CMV-positive, and with a related stem cell donor.

The chain recombines TRBV5-4 with TRBJ2-1; D may be TRBD1 (6 bases). V was cut by 4 bases and J by 10 bases, with 12 bases left in between. CDR3 length equals 12 residues. Germline V CDR1 and CDR2: SGHNT, YYREEE (reference sequence). Written as DNA, the CDR3 is TGTGCCAGCAGCCGGCCCACAGGGGAGCAGTTCTTC. Its protein product is CASSRPTGEQFF.

This clone appeared a single time. The chain recombines TRBV11-3 with TRBJ2-7; a possible D gene is TRBD1 (7 bases). This CDR3 has 14 residues. Trimming cost V 3 bases and J 5 bases, with 14 bases left between them. The germline gives CDR1 SGHNT, CDR2 YENEEA. CDR3 loop: CASSFGGGSDEQYF. The CDR3 DNA reads as TGTGCCAGCAGCTTCGGAGGGGGCTCTGACGAGCAGTACTTC.

CDR3 coding DNA: TGTGCCAGCAGTGACTTCGGGGGTAAAAGCACTGAAGCTTTCTTT. As protein: CASSDFGGKSTEAFF. The chain carries TRBV6-1 and TRBJ1-1, with D perhaps TRBD1 (5 bases). The CDR3 consists of 15 residues. The V and J ends lost 3 bases and 4 bases respectively, with 15 bases between them. Germline CDR1 is MNHNS and CDR2 is SASEGT.

This rearrangement joins TRBV7-2 to TRBJ1-2; 9 nucleotides agree with TRBD1. Germline CDR1 and CDR2: SGHTA and FQGNSA. This CDR3 region has 14 residues. V shed 3 bases and J 8 bases; nucleotides not matched to a gene: 7. The CDR3 is CASSFGTGPVGYTF. The CDR3, as DNA: TGTGCCAGCAGCTTCGGGACAGGGCCTGTCGGCTACACCTTC.

This clone was detected only a few times. The chain carries TRBV7-8 and TRBJ1-1; possibly TRBD1 for D (6 bases). CDR1 is SGHVS, CDR2 FQNEAQ, per germline. V lost 2 bases to trimming and J lost 3 bases, with 10 bases between them. The CDR3 sequence is 14 residues long. CDR3 nucleotides: TGTGCCAGCAGCTTAAACAGGGTTGACACTGAAGCTTTCTTT. It encodes CASSLNRVDTEAFF.

This clone was picked up a small number of times. One end of the junction varies from germline; a read error may be responsible. This chain connects TRBV5-4 to TRBJ1-6, with D possibly TRBD1 on 5 matching bases. CDR1 is SGHNT and CDR2 is YYREEE in the germline V gene (reference sequence). This CDR3 region has 17 residues. Here the CDR3 reads CASSQDAGTENNSPLHF. DNA of the CDR3: TGCGCCAGCAGCCAAGATGCGGGGACGGAAAATAATTCACCCCTCCACTTT.

The chain has TRBV5-1 and TRBJ1-4; the match to TRBD1 covers 9 bases. J was trimmed by 7 bases and V by 1 base; bases with no gene match: 8. The CDR3 contains 16 residues. Per the germline V gene, CDR1 is SGHRS and CDR2 is YFSETQ. The CDR3 nucleotides are TGCGCCAGCAGCTTGTCAACCGGGACAGGGTTTGAAAAACTGTTTTTT. This translates into CASSLSTGTGFEKLFF.

The V gene is TRBV6-5, the J gene TRBJ1-1; D remains ambiguous. Trimming stripped 0 bases from V and 6 bases from J, with 8 bases between. CDR1 is MNHEY, CDR2 SVGAGI, per germline. This CDR3 is built from 13 residues. The CDR3 bases are TGTGCCAGCAGTTACTCAGGGAGGGCTGAAGCTTTCTTT. Residues: CASSYSGRAEAFF.

The chain is built from TRBV10-1 and TRBJ2-2; D unclear. V was pared by 2 bases and J by 0 bases, with 4 bases between. The CDR3 totals 14 residues. Looked up from germline, CDR1 is WNHNN and CDR2 is SYGVQD (reference sequence). DNA of the CDR3: TGCGCCAGCAGTGAGCGGGCGAACACCGGGGAGCTGTTTTTT. It codes for CASSERANTGELFF.

The chain couples TRBV29-1 to TRBJ1-2; D gene ambiguous. The ends were cut back, 0 bases at V and 6 bases at J, with 11 bases in the middle. Germline CDR1 SQVTM, CDR2 ANQGSEA. The CDR3 covers 13 residues. The CDR3 loop is CSVEERRLDGYTF. CDR3 in DNA: TGCAGCGTTGAAGAGCGCAGGCTCGATGGCTACACCTTC.

This chain connects TRBV6-5 to TRBJ1-1; a possible D gene is TRBD1 (6 bases). The CDR3 totals 13 residues. Germline lookup yields CDR1 MNHEY and CDR2 SVGAGI. Trimming took off 10 bases at V and 5 bases at J, with 17 bases between the two ends. DNA of the CDR3: TGTGCCATTTCACGGGGGGCTGGGACTGAAGCTTTCTTT. It encodes CAISRGAGTEAFF.

Only one count was recorded for this clone. This sequence joins TRBV25-1 and TRBJ2-1; 7 positions agree with TRBD1. The length of the CDR3 is 12 residues. The germline V gene encodes CDR1 MGHDK and CDR2 SYGVNS. With 4 bases clipped from V and 12 bases from J, the junction kept 6 bases outside the gene matches. The CDR3 region has the DNA TGTGCCAGCAGTGCCGACAGGGTGCGGCAGTTCTTC. It encodes CASSADRVRQFF.

This clone was seen more than once but under ten times. V is TRBV7-3 and J is TRBJ1-1; D ambiguous. CDR1 and CDR2 (germline): SGHTA, FQGTGA. V lost 2 bases and J lost 0, with 13 bases in between. This CDR3 spans 16 amino acids. The CDR3 sequence: CASSLEASSMNTEAFF. The CDR3 nucleotides are TGTGCCAGCAGCTTAGAGGCCAGCAGCATGAACACTGAAGCTTTCTTT.

The chain is built from TRBV18 and TRBJ1-6; possibly TRBD1 for D (6 bases). The CDR3 is made up of 17 amino acids. Trimming took off 6 bases at V and 3 bases at J, with 18 bases between the two ends. Germline loops: CDR1 KGHSH, CDR2 LQKENI. The CDR3, as DNA: TGTGCCAGCTCCCATACGGGGGGGCGGAACTATAATTCACCCCTCCACTTT. Translating gives CASSHTGGRNYNSPLHF.

The chain's CDR3 is CASSQDPPNSGGRGTQYF. The CDR3 DNA sequence: TGCGCCAGCAGCCAAGATCCCCCTAATAGCGGGGGACGGGGGACCCAGTACTTC. This chain uses TRBV4-3 with TRBJ2-5, with 9 bases matching TRBD2. V lost 0 bases, J lost 7 bases, and 15 bases stayed unmatched. This CDR3 is 18 amino acids long. Germline V gene sequence: CDR1 LGHNA, CDR2 YSLEER.

This clone is deemed medium-sized. The chain recombines TRBV2 with TRBJ1-4; tentatively, D is TRBD1 (5 bases). Germline V gene lookup returns CDR1 SNHLY and CDR2 FYNNEI. The CDR3 consists of 16 residues. Trimming shortened V by 1 base and J by 0 bases, and 9 bases separated the two germline ends. CDR3 amino acids: CASSEGPGATNEKLFF. The CDR3 DNA is TGTGCCAGCAGTGAAGGCCCGGGGGCAACTAATGAAAAACTGTTTTTT.

The J gene is TRBJ1-2, the V gene TRBV28; D not resolved. This CDR3 spans 12 amino acids. The germline V and J ends were trimmed by 3 bases and 4 bases, with 6 bases remaining between them. Germline CDR1 is MDHEN and CDR2 is SYDVKM. The CDR3 nucleotides are TGTGCCAGCAGTTTCGCACTCTATGGCTACACCTTC. This encodes CASSFALYGYTF.

The chain is built from TRBV11-3 and TRBJ1-2; D remains unclear. The germline V gene encodes CDR1 SGHNT and CDR2 YENEEA. V lost 3 bases and J lost 0, with 5 bases in between. The CDR3 consists of 13 residues. CDR3: CASSFTANYGYTF. The DNA of the CDR3 is TGTGCCAGCAGCTTTACAGCTAACTATGGCTACACCTTC.

The chain has TRBV10-2 and TRBJ2-2; 9 bases map to TRBD1. This CDR3 is built from 14 residues. The V and J ends lost 6 bases and 7 bases, in that order; junction bases with no gene match: 6. Germline lookup yields CDR1 WSHSY and CDR2 SAAADI. DNA for the CDR3: TGCGCCAGCAGAAAGGACAGGGGTGGCGGGGAGCTGTTTTTT. It codes for CASRKDRGGGELFF.

The V and J genes are TRBV6-1 and TRBJ2-1; 9 positions agree with TRBD2. Losses at the gene ends were 1 base for V and 7 bases for J; bases not matched to a gene: 8. CDR1 MNHNS and CDR2 SASEGT come from the germline V gene. The CDR3 is made up of 16 amino acids. The CDR3 nucleotides read TGTGCCAGCAGTGAAGTAGGCGGGAGGGTAGGGAATGAGCAGTTCTTC. It codes for CASSEVGGRVGNEQFF.

This chain links TRBV6-1 with TRBJ1-5; D is ambiguous. The CDR3 covers 16 residues. Trimming left V 0 bases short and J 0 bases short, with 9 bases between. Germline V gives CDR1 MNHNS, CDR2 SASEGT. The CDR3 DNA reads as TGTGCCAGCAGTGAAGCAGAGATATATAGCAATCAGCCCCAGCATTTT. It encodes CASSEAEIYSNQPQHF.

The CDR3 nucleotides read TGCGCCAGCAGCCCCTTAGGGACAGGGTCTAACTATGGCTACACCTTC. Its protein is CASSPLGTGSNYGYTF. This sequence joins TRBV4-1 and TRBJ1-2; 9 bases are a match to TRBD1. The junction had 6 bases not matched to a gene; V was cut back by 4 bases and J by 0 bases. This CDR3 spans 16 amino acids. The germline V gene has CDR1 MGHRA and CDR2 YSYEKL.

This clone qualifies as large. This chain connects TRBV27 to TRBJ2-1; D uncertain. CDR1 is MNHEY, CDR2 SMNVEV, per germline (reference sequence). The germline V and J ends were trimmed by 0 bases and 9 bases, with 12 bases remaining between them. This CDR3 has 14 residues. CDR3 sequence reads: CASSLSEISPEQFF. The CDR3 DNA reads as TGTGCCAGCAGTTTATCAGAGATATCACCTGAGCAGTTCTTC.

The CDR3 is CASSQMRQTSPLHF. Here the CDR3 DNA reads TGTGCCAGCAGCCAAATGAGACAGACATCACCCCTCCACTTT. The chain has TRBV13 and TRBJ1-6; possibly TRBD1 for D (5 bases). The CDR3 runs to 14 residues. The V end was cut by 5 bases, the J end by 10 bases, with 15 bases between. Germline loops: CDR1 PRHDT, CDR2 FYEKMQ (reference sequence).